This T cell receptor beta chain was obtained from a study of control samples from healthy donors and cancer patients. Data came from immunoSEQ multiplex PCR; TCRdb stores just in-frame clones and leaves some out. The sample lists 170,000 or so clones; about 93% were seen once. Trimming cost V 2 bases and J 0 bases, with 4 bases left between them. The CDR3 covers 13 residues. CDR1 and CDR2 from the germline V gene are SGHVS and FQNEAQ. The chain carries TRBV7-8 and TRBJ1-1; D is uncertain. The source is a man in his late teens or twenties in good health. The sample consisted of blood. CDR3 amino acids: CASSLILNTEAFF. The CDR3 nucleotides are TGTGCCAGCAGCTTAATTTTGAACACTGAAGCTTTCTTT. The full variable domain, its missing parts supplied by reference TRBV7-8 and TRBJ1-1, is GAGVSQSPRYKVAKRGQDVALRCDPISGHVSLFWYQQALGQGPEFLTYFQNEAQLDKSGLPSDRFFAERPEGSVSTLKIQRTQQEDSAVYLCASSLILNTEAFFGQGTRLTVV.